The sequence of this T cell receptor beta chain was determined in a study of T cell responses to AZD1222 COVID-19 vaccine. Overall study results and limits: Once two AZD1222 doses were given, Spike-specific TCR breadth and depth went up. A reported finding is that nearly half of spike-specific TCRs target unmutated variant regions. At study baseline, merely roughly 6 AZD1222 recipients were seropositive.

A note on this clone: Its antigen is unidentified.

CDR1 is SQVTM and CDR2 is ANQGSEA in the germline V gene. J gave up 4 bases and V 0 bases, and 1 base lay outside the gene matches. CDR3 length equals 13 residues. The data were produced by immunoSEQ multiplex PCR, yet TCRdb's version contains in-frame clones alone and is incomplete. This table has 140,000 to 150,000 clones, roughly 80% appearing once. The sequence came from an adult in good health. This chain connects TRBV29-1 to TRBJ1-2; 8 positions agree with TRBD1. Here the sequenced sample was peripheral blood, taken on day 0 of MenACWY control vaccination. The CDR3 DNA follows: TGCAGCGTTGAAGAGGACAGGGTCTATGGCTACACCTTC. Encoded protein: CSVEEDRVYGYTF.